These T cell receptor beta chains were read from a single sample in a study of human thymus T cells. Method: immunoSEQ multiplex PCR; TCRdb's copy keeps in-frame clones and lacks some. The sample consists of roughly 120,000 clones, around 96% of them appearing once. Sequenced sample: thymus tissue. These receptors originate from a boy less than two years old with a congenital heart defect but otherwise immunologically healthy. Each CDR3 is given with its conserved first and last residue. D genes are given only for firm matches. Size values are once, few and many counts, or a class for expanded clones, and some rows have none.

D gene,V gene,clone size,J gene,CDR3 DNA,CDR3 protein
-,TRBV4-1,-,TRBJ1-5,TGCGCCAGCAGCCAAGATGGCCTGGTAGGTCAGCCCCAGCATTTT,CASSQDGLVGQPQHF
-,TRBV7-3,-,TRBJ2-2,TGTGCCAGCAGCTTAAGGGGGGACCCGAACACCGGGGAGCTGTTTTTT,CASSLRGDPNTGELFF
-,TRBV30,-,TRBJ1-2,TGTGCCCTCATAAACCCCGGGACTCTTTCCCTCCCACTCTATGGCTACACCTTC,CALINPGTLSLPLYGYTF
-,TRBV9,few,TRBJ1-1,TGTGCCAGCAGCGATCTCCGGCAGGAGAACACTGAAGCTTTCTTT,CASSDLRQENTEAFF
-,TRBV29-1,-,TRBJ2-7,TGCAGCGCCGGGTGGATAAGGCAGGGAGGCTACGAGCAGTACTTC,CSAGWIRQGGYEQYF
-,TRBV4-3,few,TRBJ1-1,TGCGCCAGCAGCCAAGGACCGGACACTGAAGCTTTCTTT,CASSQGPDTEAFF
-,TRBV2,few,TRBJ1-3,TGTGCCAGCAGTGAAGAAGTCCATGGCGGTGGAAACACCATATATTTT,CASSEEVHGGGNTIYF
TRBD2,TRBV7-2,-,TRBJ2-7,TGTGCCAGCAGCGAGGGACTAGTTCCGCCACCCTACGAGCAGTACTTC,CASSEGLVPPPYEQYF
-,TRBV7-9,-,TRBJ2-5,TGTGCCAGCAGCCGAAAAGAGACCCAGTACTTC,CASSRKETQYF
TRBD1,TRBV5-4,-,TRBJ2-3,TGTGCCAGCAGCTTGGAAATAGGGCAGGGGGCGGCAGATACGCAGTATTTT,CASSLEIGQGAADTQYF
-,TRBV7-2,-,TRBJ2-5,TGTGCCAGCAGCTTCGATGGGCCCTCTCGGGGGCAAGAGACCCAGTACTTC,CASSFDGPSRGQETQYF
-,TRBV4-1,-,TRBJ2-7,TGCGCCAGCAGCCAGGGAACCGCACAGGGTTCCTACGAGCAGTACTTC,CASSQGTAQGSYEQYF
-,TRBV4-2,once,TRBJ2-5,TGTGCCAGCAGCCAAGACCGCGGGGAAGAGACCCAGTACTTC,CASSQDRGEETQYF
TRBD2,TRBV2,-,TRBJ2-7,TGTGCCAGCAGTGAAGGGGCGGGGGAAACCTACGAGCAGTACTTC,CASSEGAGETYEQYF
TRBD1,TRBV6-5,-,TRBJ1-2,TGTGCCAGCAGTAGGACAGGGCTAGACTATGGCTACACCTTC,CASSRTGLDYGYTF
-,TRBV28,-,TRBJ1-3,TGTGCCAGCAGTCCCGTCGGTGGGCCCAAGAGCTCTGGAAACACCATATATTTT,CASSPVGGPKSSGNTIYF
TRBD2,TRBV4-3,-,TRBJ2-2,TGCGCCAGCAGCCAAGAGGGCTCTCGGACTAGCGGGGGGAACACCGGGGAGCTGTTTTTT,CASSQEGSRTSGGNTGELFF
-,TRBV27,-,TRBJ2-5,TGTGCCAGCAGCCCTAATTTCTGCGGTCCTCAAGAGACCCAGTACTTC,CASSPNFCGPQETQYF
TRBD2,TRBV5-5,-,TRBJ2-2,TGTGCCAGCAGCTTGCTTGGACTAGTCAGCGGGGAGCTGTTTTTT,CASSLLGLVSGELFF
-,TRBV28,-,TRBJ1-4,TGTGCCAGCAGTTCCGGGAGACCTGCAACTAATGAAAAACTGTTTTTT,CASSSGRPATNEKLFF
-,TRBV5-5,-,TRBJ1-2,TGTGCCAGCAGCTTCGGAACCAGGGACCCTGACGGCTACACCTTC,CASSFGTRDPDGYTF
-,TRBV5-4,-,TRBJ1-6,TGTGCCAGCAGCTTGGAAGGTGAGAGGGATTCACCCCTCCACTTT,CASSLEGERDSPLHF
-,TRBV28,-,TRBJ1-1,TGTGCCAGCAGGCCGGGACATAGTGAAGCTTTCTTT,CASRPGHSEAFF
-,TRBV4-1,few,TRBJ1-1,TGCGCCAGCAGCCGAGCTTATCGGACGACAGAAAACACTGAAGCTTTCTTT,CASSRAYRTTENTEAFF
-,TRBV4-3,-,TRBJ2-3,TGCGCCAGCAGCCAAGAAGTCCCCGGACTACGCACAGATACGCAGTATTTT,CASSQEVPGLRTDTQYF
-,TRBV5-5,-,TRBJ1-1,TGTGCCAGCACCTGGGATGATGGCCCCCTCTCAAGAGGGCTCTTCAGGTTCTTT,CASTWDDGPLSRGLFRFF
TRBD1,TRBV12-5,-,TRBJ1-1,TGTGCTAGTGGTTTGGGACAGGGGGCTAGTGAAGCTTTCTTT,CASGLGQGASEAFF
TRBD1,TRBV6-5,-,TRBJ1-5,TGTGCCAGCAGAAAGGGACAGAGCAATCAGCCCCAGCATTTT,CASRKGQSNQPQHF
-,TRBV9,-,TRBJ1-2,TGTGCCAGCAGCGTACCAGGGGACTATGGCTACACCTTC,CASSVPGDYGYTF
TRBD1,TRBV7-8,-,TRBJ1-5,TGTGCCAGCAGCGCCCCAGAGGGGGCAAATAGCAATCAGCCCCAGCATTTT,CASSAPEGANSNQPQHF
TRBD2,TRBV5-1,-,TRBJ2-3,TGCGCCAGCAGCCTGAGACTAGCGGGGGCTTCAGATACGCAGTATTTT,CASSLRLAGASDTQYF
-,TRBV28,-,TRBJ1-5,TGTGCCAGCAGTTTAGCAGGGGCCTACCCTCGAAATAATCAGCCCCAGCATTTT,CASSLAGAYPRNNQPQHF
TRBD1,TRBV4-3,-,TRBJ1-1,TGCGCCAGCAGCCCCGCGATAAGGACAGGGGATTCCACTGAAGCTTTCTTT,CASSPAIRTGDSTEAFF
-,TRBV5-5,-,TRBJ1-5,TGTGCCAGCAGCTTGGCGGGGGGGCAAGGCAATCAGCCCCAGCATTTT,CASSLAGGQGNQPQHF
TRBD1,TRBV28,-,TRBJ2-7,TGTGCCACCCTATCCGGGACAGGGGCCTACGAGCAGTACTTC,CATLSGTGAYEQYF
-,TRBV4-3,-,TRBJ2-7,TGCGCCAGCAGCCAAGATCGGGGTGGGGGCTACGAGCAGTACTTC,CASSQDRGGGYEQYF
-,TRBV9,-,TRBJ2-1,TGTGCCAGCAGCGGCGGGCCCCCGGTTCAGTTCTTC,CASSGGPPVQFF
-,TRBV4-3,once,TRBJ1-2,TGCGCCAGCAGCCAATTCCGGACACCGAATGGCTACACCTTC,CASSQFRTPNGYTF
-,TRBV20-1,few,TRBJ1-1,TGCAGTGCTAGTCGGAGGACTGAAGCTTTCTTT,CSASRRTEAFF
-,TRBV6-5,-,TRBJ2-3,TGTGCCAGCAGTTACTCAGGGTTAGCGGATACGCAGTATTTT,CASSYSGLADTQYF
TRBD1,TRBV4-2,once,TRBJ1-3,TGTGCCAGCAGCCAAGTATCCGGACAGGGGAATAGAAACACCATATATTTT,CASSQVSGQGNRNTIYF
TRBD1,TRBV28,-,TRBJ2-1,TGTGCCAGCAGTTTATGGGGGCGGACAGGGGGAAAGTCGAATGAGCAGTTCTTC,CASSLWGRTGGKSNEQFF
-,TRBV6-1,-,TRBJ1-6,TGTGCCAGCTTCCGGGGACAAACGAATTCACCCCTCCACTTT,CASFRGQTNSPLHF
TRBD1,TRBV18,-,TRBJ2-5,TGTGCCAGCTCACTGCCAGTCCCGGGACAGGGGAGGGGATCCCGGGAGACCCAGTACTTC,CASSLPVPGQGRGSRETQYF
TRBD2,TRBV7-2,-,TRBJ2-5,TGTGCCAGCAGCCAAGCGGGGGGGTGGGAGACCCAGTACTTC,CASSQAGGWETQYF
-,TRBV25-1,once,TRBJ2-7,TGTGCCAGCAGTATCCTTCTTGGGGGCCACGACGTCTACGAGCAGTACTTC,CASSILLGGHDVYEQYF
-,TRBV21-1,-,TRBJ1-6,TGTGCCAGCAGCAAAGAGGTCCAGGCAAGGTCTTGTCCACCCCTCCACTTT,CASSKEVQARSCPPLHF
-,TRBV7-9,-,TRBJ1-1,TGTGCCAGCAGCCCGCGAAGATGGGCAGGGTCGGAGAACACTGAAGCTTTCTTT,CASSPRRWAGSENTEAFF
-,TRBV5-5,-,TRBJ2-1,TGTGCCAGCAGCCACGGATTCACCAGGTCCTACAATGAGCAGTTCTTC,CASSHGFTRSYNEQFF